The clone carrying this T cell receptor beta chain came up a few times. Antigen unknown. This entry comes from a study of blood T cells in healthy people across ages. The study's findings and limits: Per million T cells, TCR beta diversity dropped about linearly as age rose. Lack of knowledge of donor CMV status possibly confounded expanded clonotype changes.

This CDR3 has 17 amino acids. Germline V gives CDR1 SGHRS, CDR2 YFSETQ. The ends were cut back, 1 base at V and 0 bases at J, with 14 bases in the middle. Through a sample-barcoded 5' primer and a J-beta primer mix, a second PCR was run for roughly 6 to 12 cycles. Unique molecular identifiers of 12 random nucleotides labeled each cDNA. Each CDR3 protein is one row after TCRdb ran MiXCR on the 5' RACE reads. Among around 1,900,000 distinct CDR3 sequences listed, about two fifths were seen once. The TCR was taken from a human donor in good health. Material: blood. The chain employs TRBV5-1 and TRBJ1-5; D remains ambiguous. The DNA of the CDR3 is TGCGCCAGCAGCTTGTCGTCGAACACTTATAGCAATCAGCCCCAGCATTTT. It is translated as CASSLSSNTYSNQPQHF.